This TCR beta chain was documented in a study of T-cell memory formation after mild COVID-19. Study-level findings and limits: Several responding clones turned up in pre-infection memory, indicating that cross-reactive memory may have taken part. Later expanders leaned CD4+, whereas day 15 to 85 contracting clones were balanced CD4/CD8.

Barcoded TCR alpha and TCR beta cDNA libraries with UMIs came from 5'RACE using constant-segment primers. TCRdb fed the 5' RACE reads into MiXCR, producing one record per CDR3 protein. The top ten clones hold around an eighth of a sample with approximately 480,000 distinct CDR3 sequences, 18% of them seen once. The V gene end was trimmed by 5 bases and the J gene end by 1 base; junction bases not matched to a gene: 10. The CDR3 covers 16 residues. In the case of this clonotype: Its cognate antigen is unknown.

The chain carries TRBV12-3 or TRBV12-4 and TRBJ2-5; 7 nucleotides match TRBD1. The sequenced sample consisted of PBMCs or a T cell subset sorted from them (not recorded which). This receptor was identified in an adult woman who had mild COVID-19 (a few samples of this study predate the infection). Cell type and time point are not known. The CDR3: CASSRPGQTIQETQYF. CDR3 in DNA: TGTGCCAGCAGTCGACCGGGACAGACCATCCAAGAGACCCAGTACTTC.